These T cell receptor beta chains were read from a single sample in a study of T cells in Graves' hyperthyroidism and ophthalmopathy. TCRdb recomputed calls from the multiplex PCR reads with MiXCR, one row per CDR3 protein. The table has 400,000 or so distinct CDR3 sequences, over 12% seen once. The sequenced sample consisted of blood. The source of these receptors is a middle-aged man with Graves' ophthalmopathy. CDR3s include the opening cysteine and the closing phenylalanine or tryptophan. A D gene is named only where the DNA matches it firmly. The size entry is marked missing in some rows and otherwise reads once, few, many or a size class.

V	J	size	D	CDR3	DNA
TRBV19	TRBJ2-3	few	TRBD2	CASSKLAGDVTDTQYF	TGTGCCAGTAGTAAACTAGCGGGAGACGTAACAGATACGCAGTATTTT
TRBV10-2	TRBJ2-7	.	.	CASSELTVYEQYF	TGCGCCAGCAGTGAGTTGACAGTATACGAGCAGTACTTC
TRBV7-6	TRBJ1-3	few	.	CASSLAGATSGNTIYF	TGTGCCAGCAGCTTAGCGGGGGCGACCTCTGGAAACACCATATATTTT
TRBV11-2	TRBJ2-1	many	TRBD2	CASSLGHSGTAVEQFF	TGTGCCAGCAGCTTAGGCCATAGCGGGACGGCTGTTGAGCAGTTCTTC
TRBV5-1	TRBJ1-2	many	.	CASSLGAALNGYTF	TGCGCCAGCAGCTTGGGAGCAGCCCTGAATGGCTACACCTTC
TRBV6-5	TRBJ2-4	.	TRBD1	CASSYPRQGVIAKNIQYF	TGTGCCAGCAGTTACCCTAGACAGGGAGTCATAGCCAAAAACATTCAGTACTTC
TRBV3-1	TRBJ2-2	many	.	CASSLLGGGTGELFF	TGTGCCAGCAGCCTCCTGGGAGGGGGGACCGGGGAGCTGTTTTTT
TRBV19	TRBJ2-7	.	TRBD2	CASYTRTSGSNEQYF	TGTGCCAGTTATACACGGACTAGCGGGAGCAACGAGCAGTACTTC
TRBV6-2/TRBV6-3	TRBJ1-1	many	.	CASSYQDSMNTEAFF	TGTGCCAGCAGTTACCAAGATAGCATGAACACTGAAGCTTTCTTT
TRBV10-1	TRBJ2-1	.	.	CASSFGEAYEQFF	TGCGCCAGCAGTTTTGGGGAGGCCTATGAGCAGTTCTTC
TRBV5-6	TRBJ2-5	once	.	CASSDIPGHRQETQYF	TGTGCCAGCAGCGACATACCGGGACACCGCCAAGAGACCCAGTACTTC
TRBV6-1	TRBJ2-5	.	.	CASSSNGGPQETQYF	TGTGCCAGCAGTTCCAACGGGGGGCCGCAAGAGACCCAGTACTTC
TRBV12-5	TRBJ1-1	few	TRBD1	CASGFARGPGAFF	TGTGCTAGTGGTTTTGCCAGGGGGCCTGGAGCTTTCTTT
TRBV30	TRBJ1-6	.	.	CAWRYRDNSPLHF	TGTGCCTGGAGGTACAGGGACAATTCACCCCTCCACTTT
TRBV11-2	TRBJ2-1	many	TRBD2	CASSSYLAGGKNEQFF	TGTGCCAGCAGCTCCTATCTAGCGGGAGGTAAAAATGAGCAGTTCTTC
TRBV7-9	TRBJ1-1	many	TRBD1	CASSAPGGASTEAFF	TGTGCCAGCAGCGCTCCAGGGGGCGCGAGCACTGAAGCTTTCTTT
TRBV9	TRBJ2-3	.	.	CASSGLDSTDTQYF	TGTGCCAGCAGCGGACTAGATAGCACAGATACGCAGTATTTT
TRBV11-1	TRBJ2-3	few	TRBD2	CASSGPLTSNTQYF	TGTGCCAGCAGCGGACCATTGACTAGCAATACGCAGTATTTT
TRBV3-1	TRBJ2-1	.	TRBD2	CASSPAGGPHNEQFF	TGTGCCAGCAGCCCAGCGGGAGGGCCCCACAATGAGCAGTTCTTC
TRBV28	TRBJ1-1	.	TRBD1	CASSWTGWRVTEAFF	TGTGCCAGCAGTTGGACAGGTTGGAGGGTGACTGAAGCTTTCTTT
TRBV7-8	TRBJ1-2	few	TRBD1	CASSFNLVQGSYGYTF	TGTGCCAGCAGCTTTAATTTAGTACAGGGGTCCTATGGCTACACCTTC
TRBV12-3/TRBV12-4	TRBJ2-3	many	.	CASTEQGRDTQYF	TGTGCCAGCACCGAACAGGGTAGAGATACGCAGTATTTT
TRBV11-2	TRBJ1-1	many	.	CASSLVGKGQKGRVTEAFF	TGTGCCAGCAGCTTAGTAGGCAAGGGACAAAAAGGGAGGGTTACTGAAGCTTTCTTT
TRBV4-1	TRBJ2-1	many	TRBD2	CASSQVVGTSFHEQFF	TGCGCCAGCAGCCAAGTTGTTGGGACTAGCTTCCATGAGCAGTTCTTC
TRBV11-2	TRBJ2-1	.	TRBD2	CASSTGREWEYNEQFF	TGCGCCAGCAGCACCGGGCGGGAGTGGGAGTACAATGAGCAGTTCTTC
TRBV11-2	TRBJ1-3	.	.	CASSPRWVGSGNTIYF	TGTGCCAGCAGCCCGCGATGGGTTGGGTCTGGAAACACCATATATTTT
TRBV10-2	TRBJ2-7	.	.	CASSEPGQSYEQYF	TGCGCCAGCAGTGAACCCGGACAGAGCTACGAGCAGTACTTC
TRBV20-1	TRBJ2-7	many	.	CSARTRTRAEQYF	TGCAGTGCTAGAACGCGGACCCGGGCCGAGCAGTACTTC
TRBV5-1	TRBJ2-7	many	TRBD1	CASSLGDRPYEQYF	TGCGCCAGCAGCCTGGGGGACAGACCCTACGAGCAGTACTTC
TRBV3-1	TRBJ2-5	many	.	CASSQESLGKTQYF	TGTGCCAGCAGCCAAGAATCTTTAGGGAAGACCCAGTACTTC
TRBV6-2/TRBV6-3	TRBJ1-1	.	.	CASSYGSRGTEAFF	TGTGCCAGCAGTTACGGGTCACGGGGCACTGAAGCTTTCTTT
TRBV14	TRBJ2-7	few	.	CASSRPVGGEQYF	TGTGCCAGCAGCCGCCCCGTGGGGGGCGAGCAGTACTTC
TRBV7-9	TRBJ2-3	many	TRBD2	CASRSPSGHYTDTQYF	TGTGCCAGCAGATCACCTAGCGGGCATTACACAGATACGCAGTATTTT
TRBV6-5	TRBJ1-4	many	TRBD1	CASSYRPGQGDEKLFF	TGTGCCAGCAGTTATCGTCCGGGACAGGGGGACGAAAAACTGTTTTTT
TRBV2	TRBJ1-1	many	TRBD1	CASARDRGPPEAFF	TGTGCCAGCGCCCGGGACAGGGGCCCCCCTGAAGCTTTCTTT
TRBV13	TRBJ2-1	many	.	CASSLGTRRNEQFF	TGTGCCAGCAGCTTAGGGACGCGTAGGAATGAGCAGTTCTTC
TRBV28	TRBJ2-7	many	TRBD1	CASRPGPQGAGHYEQYF	TGTGCCAGCAGGCCCGGTCCACAGGGGGCGGGTCACTACGAGCAGTACTTC
TRBV18	TRBJ1-3	.	TRBD1	CASSPPGQGPGNTIYF	TGTGCCAGCTCACCCCCGGGACAGGGACCTGGAAACACCATATATTTT
TRBV5-8	TRBJ1-2	many	.	CASSQGNSGYTF	TGTGCCAGCAGTCAGGGTAACTCTGGCTACACCTTC
TRBV4-1	TRBJ2-6	.	.	CASSHGGFGANVLTF	TGCGCCAGCAGCCACGGGGGATTTGGGGCCAACGTCCTGACTTTC
TRBV20-1	TRBJ2-7	few	TRBD2	CSAAKIAGGLEQYF	TGCAGTGCTGCAAAAATAGCGGGAGGGCTCGAGCAGTACTTC
TRBV10-1	TRBJ2-5	many	TRBD2	CASSPLAGETQYF	TGCGCCAGCAGTCCACTAGCGGGAGAGACCCAGTACTTC
TRBV6-2/TRBV6-3	TRBJ2-7	few	.	CASAKRGSVDEQYF	TGTGCCAGCGCGAAACGGGGGAGTGTTGACGAGCAGTACTTC
TRBV29-1	TRBJ2-1	.	TRBD2	CSVERALAGGGEQFF	TGCAGCGTTGAACGGGCGTTAGCGGGGGGCGGCGAGCAGTTCTTC
TRBV7-9	TRBJ1-5	.	.	CAGQTDSNQPQHF	TGTGCCGGACAGACAGATAGCAATCAGCCCCAGCATTTT
TRBV7-9	TRBJ2-1	once	TRBD1	CASSSDREDEQFF	TGTGCCAGCAGCTCGGACAGGGAAGATGAGCAGTTCTTC
TRBV28	TRBJ1-2	many	.	CASSVVQGRNYGYTF	TGTGCCAGCAGTGTGGTTCAGGGACGAAACTATGGCTACACCTTC
TRBV20-1	TRBJ1-2	many	.	CSARALGFGYGYTF	TGCAGTGCTAGGGCTCTAGGGTTTGGGTATGGCTACACCTTC
TRBV6-1	TRBJ2-3	few	.	CASSPTTGIWSTDTQYF	TGTGCCAGCAGCCCTACTACAGGGATCTGGAGCACAGATACGCAGTATTTT